The clone carrying this T cell receptor beta chain was found a few times. The antigen is undetermined. TCRdb recomputed calls from the 5' RACE reads with MiXCR, one row per CDR3 protein. The data hold about 350,000 distinct CDR3 sequences, with approximately 13% observed a single time. The entry originates in a study of T-cell memory formation after mild COVID-19. The study's findings and limits: The study found contracting CD4+ clones mainly in CM and EM and contracting CD8+ clones in EMRA.

V gave up 3 bases and J gave up 4 bases, with 12 bases separating them. The CDR3 totals 15 residues. Per germline, CDR1 SEHNR and CDR2 FQNEAQ (reference sequence). The clonotype originates from a young man who had mild COVID-19 (a few samples of this study predate the infection). Cell type and time point are not known. Material for sequencing was PBMCs or a T cell subset sorted from them (not recorded which). The chain has TRBV7-9 and TRBJ2-2; weak D call: TRBD1 (6 bases). CDR3 sequence: CASSFSGAFTGELFF. CDR3 in DNA: TGTGCCAGCAGCTTTTCAGGGGCATTCACCGGGGAGCTGTTTTTT.